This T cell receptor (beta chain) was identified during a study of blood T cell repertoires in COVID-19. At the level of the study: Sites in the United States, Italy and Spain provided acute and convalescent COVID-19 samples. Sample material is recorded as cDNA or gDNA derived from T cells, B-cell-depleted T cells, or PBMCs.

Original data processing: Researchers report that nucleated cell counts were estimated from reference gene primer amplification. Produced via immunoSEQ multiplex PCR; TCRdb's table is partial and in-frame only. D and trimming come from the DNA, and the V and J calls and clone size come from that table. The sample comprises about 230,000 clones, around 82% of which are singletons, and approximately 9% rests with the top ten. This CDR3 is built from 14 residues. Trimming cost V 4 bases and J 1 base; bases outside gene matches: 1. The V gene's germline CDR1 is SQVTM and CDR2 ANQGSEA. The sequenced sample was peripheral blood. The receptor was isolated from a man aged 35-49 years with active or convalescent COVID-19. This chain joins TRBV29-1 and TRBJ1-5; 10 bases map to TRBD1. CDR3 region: CSVGQGASNQPQHF. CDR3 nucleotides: TGCAGCGTTGGACAGGGGGCAAGCAATCAGCCCCAGCATTTT.